This T cell receptor beta chain derives from a study of blood T cell repertoires in COVID-19. About the study: Acute and convalescent COVID-19 specimens originated in the United States, Italy and Spain. Nucleic acid was either cDNA or gDNA, and it came from T cells, B-cell-depleted T cells, or PBMCs.

Germline loops: CDR1 MRHNA, CDR2 SNTAGT. This CDR3 has 13 amino acids. The V and J ends lost 0 bases and 8 bases respectively, with 9 bases between them. Authors' processing steps: Amplification from reference gene primers served as the basis for estimated nucleated cell counts. Measured with immunoSEQ multiplex PCR; TCRdb has only the in-frame clones, and not every one. V, J and clone size reflect that table, while D and trimming were determined from the DNA. The top ten hold roughly 13% of the sample, which has about 100,000 clones, around four fifths seen once. The sample was peripheral blood. The chain combines TRBV6-4 with TRBJ2-3, with D maybe TRBD2 (5 bases). This receptor was obtained from a man between 50 and 59 years old with active or convalescent COVID-19. CDR3 sequence (DNA): TGTGCCAGCAGTGACTCGATGGGGAGTACGCAGTATTTT. Encoded protein: CASSDSMGSTQYF.